This T cell receptor beta chain originates from a study of regulatory T cells in long-lasting Graves disease. Study at large: Recently diagnosed Graves' patients had received antithyroid drugs for under 3 months. Study results and caveats: Persistent Graves' patients had lower TCR diversity than newly diagnosed ones.

Combining iRepertoire HTBI primers with Arm-PCR of CDR3 regions, the authors built TCR beta libraries. From the multiplex PCR reads, TCRdb called clonotypes with MiXCR, one entry per CDR3 protein. Among some 600,000 distinct CDR3 sequences, around 15% were seen once, and the ten largest hold more than 10%. This clonotype was found many times. Its cognate antigen is unknown. Time point specified: newly diagnosed GD, antithyroid drugs for less than 3 months. The TCR library was made from RNA extracted from PBMCs. The patient group derived from an endocrinology department in Xi'an, China. Germline CDR1 reads MDHEN; CDR2 reads SYDVKM. The CDR3 has 12 residues. V was trimmed by 2 bases and J by 11 bases, leaving 12 bases between them. The same specimen was also included in a second study, on T cells in Graves' hyperthyroidism and ophthalmopathy. In that study: In the analysis, a 13 V-J model separated ophthalmopathy from stable hyperthyroidism.

The rearrangement joins TRBV28 to TRBJ1-1; D is unresolved. The source is a man between 18 and 29 years old with Graves disease. The specimen comprised peripheral blood mononuclear cells (PBMCs), sampled at new diagnosis, from a patient treated with antithyroid drugs. CDR3: CASSLDPGEAFF. In DNA, the CDR3 is TGTGCCAGCAGTTTAGATCCCGGGGAGGCTTTCTTT.